Below are 30 T cell receptor beta chains sequenced from a single sample in a study of cytomegalovirus exposure and HLA in healthy donors. The study ran its PCR with 60 Vbeta and 13 Jbeta primers. Sequencing used immunoSEQ multiplex PCR; TCRdb keeps in-frame clones, though not all of them. This table has 100,000 to 150,000 clones, approximately 10% appearing once. Material for sequencing was PBMCs. The receptors come from a woman between 18 and 29 years old in good health and CMV-seropositive.

J is TRBJ1-1 and V is TRBV7-2; tentative D call: TRBD1 (6 bases). The V gene's germline CDR1 is SGHTA and CDR2 FQGNSA. V was shortened by 0 bases and J by 8 bases, with 13 bases between the two germline ends. The CDR3 spans 14 residues. CDR3 in DNA: TGTGCCAGCAGCTTAGCGGGGAGGGGGGGCGAAGCTTTCTTT. Protein: CASSLAGRGGEAFF.

This clone was seen only a few times. The chain recombines TRBV5-6 with TRBJ2-5, with TRBD2 as a possible D gene (6 bases). V was pared by 4 bases and J by 1 base, with 20 bases between. The CDR3 spans 17 residues. Germline V gives CDR1 SGHDT, CDR2 YYEEEE. CDR3 residues: CASSRGGLADAQETQYF. CDR3 bases: TGTGCCAGCAGCCGTGGGGGTTTAGCGGACGCCCAAGAGACCCAGTACTTC.

This clone was detected a few times. The V and J genes are TRBV4-1 and TRBJ2-3; TRBD2 agrees at 10 bases. V lost 1 base, J lost 3 bases, and 10 bases stayed unmatched. Germline-derived CDR1 and CDR2 are MGHRA and YSYEKL. The CDR3 loop spans 18 amino acids. DNA for the CDR3: TGCGCCAGCAGCCAAGGCCCGCCTAGCGGGAGAACAACAGATACGCAGTATTTT. Its protein is CASSQGPPSGRTTDTQYF.

The chain combines TRBV6-5 with TRBJ1-3; TRBD1 might be the D (6 bases). Germline V CDR1 and CDR2: MNHEY, SVGAGI. This CDR3 contains 14 residues. The V end lost 6 bases, the J end lost 0 bases, and 9 bases lay between the germline ends. Written as DNA, the CDR3 is TGTGCCAGCAGATCGGACAGCTCTGGAAACACCATATATTTT. It specifies CASRSDSSGNTIYF.

The chain links TRBV28 to TRBJ1-2; D might be TRBD1 (5 bases). The CDR3 spans 13 residues. V was shortened by 10 bases and J by 4 bases, with 16 bases between the two germline ends. Germline lookup yields CDR1 MDHEN and CDR2 SYDVKM. Written as DNA, the CDR3 is TGTGCCATAATGGGGGGAGGCCTCTATGGCTACACCTTC. Protein product: CAIMGGGLYGYTF.

The gene calls are TRBV6-6 and TRBJ1-2; D unclear. Germline V CDR1 and CDR2: MNHNY, SVGAGI (reference sequence). Trimming shortened V by 4 bases and J by 4 bases, and 10 bases separated the two germline ends. CDR3 length equals 13 residues. The CDR3 sequence is CASSSENGYGYTF. In DNA, the CDR3 is TGTGCCAGCAGTTCGGAGAACGGCTATGGCTACACCTTC.

This clone was detected only a few times. The genes are TRBV10-3 and TRBJ1-1; no definite D call. The CDR3 consists of 14 residues. The germline V and J ends were trimmed by 7 bases and 2 bases, with 14 bases remaining between them. Germline CDR1 and CDR2: ENHRY and SYGVKD. The DNA for the CDR3 is TGTGCCATCAAAGAGCCTACTCCCAACACTGAAGCTTTCTTT. It specifies CAIKEPTPNTEAFF.

Only a few counts were recorded for this clone. Distinct nucleotide sequences in the sample also encode this CDR3. This chain connects TRBV28 to TRBJ1-2, with a weak D call TRBD1 (6 bases). V shed 5 bases and J shed 5 bases, with 9 bases lying between them. CDR1 is MDHEN, CDR2 SYDVKM, per germline. The CDR3 has 12 residues. The CDR3 DNA sequence: TGTGCCAGCAGTCTACAGGGATATGGCTACACCTTC. Its protein is CASSLQGYGYTF.

This clone turned up a few times. The chain couples TRBV5-4 to TRBJ1-2; D not resolved. Trimming took 4 bases from V and 5 from J, leaving 12 bases between them. This CDR3 has 13 residues. Germline V gives CDR1 SGHNT, CDR2 YYREEE (reference sequence). The CDR3 sequence is CASSPGLIYGYTF. The CDR3 coding sequence is TGTGCCAGCAGCCCCGGACTCATTTATGGCTACACCTTC.

This clone was counted between two and nine times. At the DNA level, this CDR3 is encoded by other sequences in the same sample as well. The CDR3 here is CASSYATAQAGGYTF. CDR3 nucleotides: TGTGCCAGCAGTTATGCGACAGCCCAAGCGGGTGGCTACACCTTC. The V gene is TRBV6-6, the J gene TRBJ1-2, with a possible D match to TRBD1 (5 bases). CDR3 length: 15 residues. Between the trimmed V and J ends, which lost 3 bases and 7 bases, there was a span of 18 bases. CDR1 and CDR2 (germline): MNHNY, SVGAGI (reference sequence).

This clone occurred a few times. The V call is TRBV4-2, the J call TRBJ2-7; 9 bases map to TRBD1. In germline, CDR1 is LGHNA, CDR2 YNFKEQ. V lost 3 bases, J lost 6 bases, and 9 bases stayed unmatched. This CDR3 comprises 15 residues. DNA for the CDR3: TGTGCCAGCAGCCAGGGCGGGGACAGGGAATTCGAGCAGTACTTC. Translation gives CASSQGGDREFEQYF.

This clone was observed a few times. The chain couples TRBV5-4 to TRBJ1-2; 7 nucleotides line up with TRBD1. The germline gives CDR1 SGHNT, CDR2 YYREEE (reference sequence). The ends lost 0 bases at V and 7 bases at J; junction bases unmatched: 6. The length of the CDR3 is 14 residues. The CDR3 sequence is CASSLVGGWGGYTF. In DNA form, the CDR3 reads TGTGCCAGCAGCTTGGTAGGGGGCTGGGGTGGCTACACCTTC.

This chain links TRBV11-2 with TRBJ1-3; 7 bases map to TRBD1. V shed 6 bases and J 7 bases; nucleotides not matched to a gene: 6. This CDR3 is 13 amino acids long. In germline, CDR1 is SGHAT, CDR2 FQNNGV. As DNA, the CDR3 is TGTGCCAGCAGGGCCCAGGGGGTGAACACCATATATTTT. Translating it yields CASRAQGVNTIYF.

The rearrangement joins TRBV7-2 to TRBJ2-5, with 7 positions matching TRBD2. Germline V CDR1 and CDR2: SGHTA, FQGNSA. This CDR3 has 15 residues. Losses at the gene ends were 5 bases for V and 4 bases for J; bases not matched to a gene: 10. CDR3 in DNA: TGTGCCAGCAGCCCCCCGGTGGTAGCGGGAGAGACCCAGTACTTC. Translating gives CASSPPVVAGETQYF.

V gene TRBV28 combines with J gene TRBJ1-2, with D tentatively TRBD1 (5 bases). CDR1 is MDHEN, CDR2 SYDVKM, per germline. Trimming cost V 6 bases and J 2 bases, with 10 bases left between them. This CDR3 has 13 amino acids. CDR3 DNA: TGTGCCAGCAGGACAGCCTTAAACTATGGCTACACCTTC. Its translation is CASRTALNYGYTF.

This clone was counted between two and nine times. The V gene is TRBV6-1, the J gene TRBJ1-2; perhaps TRBD1 as D (6 bases). V was shortened by 7 bases and J by 11 bases, with 17 bases between the two germline ends. CDR1 and CDR2 (germline): MNHNS, SASEGT. This CDR3 has 12 residues. CDR3 coding DNA: TGTGCCAGCACCGCGGCCCTGCAGGGGTACACCTTC. Translated, it gives CASTAALQGYTF.

The chain uses TRBV5-5 and TRBJ1-1; the match to TRBD1 covers 7 bases. Losses at the gene ends were 2 bases for V and 0 bases for J; bases not matched to a gene: 4. In germline, CDR1 is SGHKS, CDR2 YYEKEE (reference sequence). The CDR3 spans 15 residues. The CDR3 loop reads CASSFSGTVNTEAFF. In DNA, the CDR3 is TGTGCCAGCAGCTTTTCCGGGACAGTGAACACTGAAGCTTTCTTT. Supplemented by reference TRBV5-5 and TRBJ1-1, the full variable domain reads DAGVTQSPTHLIKTRGQQVTLRCSPISGHKSVSWYQQVLGQGPQFIFQYYEKEERGRGNFPDRFSARQFPNYSSELNVNALLLGDSALYLCASSFSGTVNTEAFFGQGTRLTVV.

The chain employs TRBV5-1 and TRBJ1-2, with D possibly being TRBD1 (6 bases). The germline V gene has CDR1 SGHRS and CDR2 YFSETQ. The ends were cut back, 0 bases at V and 5 bases at J, with 8 bases in the middle. The CDR3 has 13 residues. This chain's CDR3 is CASSLEGEYGYTF. The CDR3 DNA reads as TGCGCCAGCAGCTTGGAGGGGGAATATGGCTACACCTTC.

The CDR3, as DNA: TGCGCCAGCAGCTTAACCGGGACAGAGGAAGCTTTCTTT. It codes for CASSLTGTEEAFF. The J gene is TRBJ1-1, the V gene TRBV5-1; TRBD1 aligns across 7 bases. V lost 2 bases and J lost 8; bases outside the gene matches: 6. The CDR3 spans 13 residues. Germline V lookup: CDR1 SGHRS, CDR2 YFSETQ.

CDR3 region: CASGRPGTEAFF. The DNA for the CDR3 is TGTGCTAGTGGCAGACCGGGGACTGAAGCTTTCTTT. V is TRBV12-5 and J is TRBJ1-1, with D unclear. CDR1 and CDR2 from the germline V gene are LGHNT and FRNRAP. The CDR3 has 12 residues. V was clipped by 6 bases and J by 5 bases, with 10 bases between them.

The gene calls are TRBV7-8 and TRBJ2-5, with D unclear. V was trimmed by 1 base and J by 4 bases, leaving 10 bases between them. CDR1 is SGHVS, CDR2 FQNEAQ, per germline. The CDR3 spans 14 residues. The CDR3 DNA is TGTGCCAGCAGCTTAGTCCCGGGTTCAGAGACCCAGTACTTC. Its translation is CASSLVPGSETQYF. Supplemented by reference TRBV7-8 and TRBJ2-5, the full variable domain reads GAGVSQSPRYKVAKRGQDVALRCDPISGHVSLFWYQQALGQGPEFLTYFQNEAQLDKSGLPSDRFFAERPEGSVSTLKIQRTQQEDSAVYLCASSLVPGSETQYFGPGTRLLVL.

This clone has more than one count but fewer than ten. V gene TRBV27 combines with J gene TRBJ2-7; D is unresolved. Germline V gene lookup returns CDR1 MNHEY and CDR2 SMNVEV (reference sequence). CDR3 length equals 13 residues. Trimming cost V 4 bases and J 3 bases, with 10 bases left between them. The CDR3 region has the DNA TGTGCCAGCAGTTCCTCCTATGGCTACGAGCAGTACTTC. This sequence encodes CASSSSYGYEQYF.

The chain employs TRBV2 and TRBJ1-2; 7 nucleotides agree with TRBD1. J gave up 8 bases and V 7 bases, and 7 bases lay outside the gene matches. The CDR3 has 12 residues. The V gene's germline CDR1 is SNHLY and CDR2 FYNNEI. Here the CDR3 reads CASTYTGEGYTF. The DNA for the CDR3 is TGTGCCAGCACCTACACAGGGGAAGGCTACACCTTC.

The V gene is TRBV4-2, the J gene TRBJ2-2; 8 bases are shared with TRBD1. The CDR3 totals 19 residues. V shed 3 bases and J 2 bases; nucleotides not matched to a gene: 14. Germline assignment: CDR1 LGHNA and CDR2 YNFKEQ. Written as DNA, the CDR3 is TGTGCCAGCAGCCAGGGGACAGGCGTCGAAGTTCTTAACACCGGGGAGCTGTTTTTT. This encodes CASSQGTGVEVLNTGELFF.

The V gene is TRBV6-4, the J gene TRBJ2-7, with 11 bases lining up with TRBD2. Germline V gene lookup returns CDR1 MRHNA and CDR2 SNTAGT. CDR3 length: 15 amino acids. V was pared by 0 bases and J by 5 bases, with 3 bases of the junction left unmatched. The chain's CDR3 is CASSDSASGRHEQYF. The CDR3 DNA reads as TGTGCCAGCAGTGACTCGGCTAGCGGGAGGCACGAGCAGTACTTC.

This clone was counted a few times. The chain employs TRBV4-2 and TRBJ2-3, with 9 bases fitting TRBD2. The CDR3 length is 15 residues. CDR1 is LGHNA, CDR2 YNFKEQ, per germline. V trimming: 7 bases; J trimming: 6 bases; junction bases outside the gene matches: 11. The CDR3 spells CASTTYGREGDTQYF. CDR3 in DNA: TGTGCCAGCACCACCTACGGGCGGGAGGGGGATACGCAGTATTTT.

The sample holds a few counts of this clone. The chain is built from TRBV27 and TRBJ1-4; the D is unclear. Germline values: CDR1 MNHEY, CDR2 SMNVEV (reference sequence). The V end lost 6 bases, the J end lost 0 bases, and 17 bases lay between the germline ends. This CDR3 comprises 17 residues. The CDR3 DNA follows: TGTGCCAGCAGCCCTCCTTGGGGAGGTGCAACTAATGAAAAACTGTTTTTT. It encodes CASSPPWGGATNEKLFF. Full variable domain (outside the CDR3, taken from reference TRBV27 and TRBJ1-4): EAQVTQNPRYLITVTGKKLTVTCSQNMNHEYMSWYRQDPGLGLRQIYYSMNVEVTDKGDVPEGYKVSRKEKRNFPLILESPSPNQTSLYFCASSPPWGGATNEKLFFGSGTQLSVL.

This clone was seen more than once but under ten times. J is TRBJ2-3 and V is TRBV21-1; whether TRBD1, the table's D call, matches the DNA was not checked. TRBV21-1 is a pseudogene. The CDR3 is made up of 16 amino acids. The CDR3 sequence: CASSPRQPSSTDTQYF. The CDR3 DNA follows: TGTGCCAGCAGCCCTCGACAGCCATCTAGCACAGATACGCAGTATTTT.

The chain links TRBV27 to TRBJ2-3; 10 nucleotides line up with TRBD2. Germline CDR1 and CDR2: MNHEY and SMNVEV (reference sequence). The V gene end was trimmed by 4 bases and the J gene end by 5 bases; junction bases not matched to a gene: 9. The CDR3 covers 16 residues. Here the CDR3 reads CASSSSGSGIRDTQYF. The CDR3, as DNA: TGTGCCAGCAGTTCTAGCGGGAGTGGGATTAGAGATACGCAGTATTTT.

There are a few counts of this clone. V and J are TRBV19 and TRBJ2-6, with D unresolved. V was trimmed by 7 bases and J by 1 base, leaving 14 bases between them. CDR1 is LNHDA, CDR2 SQIVND, per germline (reference sequence). CDR3 length equals 16 residues. CDR3 amino acids: CASTTLVQSGANVLTF. In DNA form, the CDR3 reads TGTGCCAGTACCACTCTGGTACAGTCTGGGGCCAACGTCCTGACTTTC.